The table lists the clone carrying this T cell receptor (beta chain) with a count of one. The antigen is unknown. The CDR3 carries no conserved terminal phenylalanine or tryptophan, so it likely arises from a read error. The source of the sample is a study of T cells after yellow fever vaccination. 5'RACE template switching added a universal primer site and UMIs to TCR cDNA. Each CDR3 protein gets one entry after TCRdb re-called the 5' RACE reads with MiXCR. The table lists about 510,000 distinct CDR3 sequences, about a fifth of them singletons. This CDR3 is built from 14 residues. Trimming cost V 5 bases and J 7 bases; bases outside gene matches: 7. Regarding the study as a whole: Researchers report a weaker secondary response that nonetheless peaked faster, day 5 versus 15.

The sequence derives from a man in his late teens or twenties who received the YFV17D yellow fever vaccine. The specimen was PBMCs, collected roughly 20 days after the first yellow fever vaccination. This chain joins TRBV12-3 or TRBV12-4 and TRBJ1-5; 8 bases fit TRBD1. In DNA, the CDR3 is TGTGCCAGCAGTCAGTTGGACAGGGTGCAGCCCCAGCATTCT. Residues: CASSQLDRVQPQHS.